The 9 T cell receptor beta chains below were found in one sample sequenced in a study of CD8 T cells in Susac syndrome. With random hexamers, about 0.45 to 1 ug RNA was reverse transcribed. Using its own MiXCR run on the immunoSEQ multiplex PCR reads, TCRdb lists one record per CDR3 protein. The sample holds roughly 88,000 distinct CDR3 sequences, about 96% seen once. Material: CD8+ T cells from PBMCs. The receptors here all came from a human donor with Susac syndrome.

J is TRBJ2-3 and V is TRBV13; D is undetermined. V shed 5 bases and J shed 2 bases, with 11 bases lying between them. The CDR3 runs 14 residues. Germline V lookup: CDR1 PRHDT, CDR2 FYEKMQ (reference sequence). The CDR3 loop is CASSPGQITDTQYF. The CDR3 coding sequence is TGTGCCAGCAGCCCTGGGCAGATCACAGATACGCAGTATTTT.

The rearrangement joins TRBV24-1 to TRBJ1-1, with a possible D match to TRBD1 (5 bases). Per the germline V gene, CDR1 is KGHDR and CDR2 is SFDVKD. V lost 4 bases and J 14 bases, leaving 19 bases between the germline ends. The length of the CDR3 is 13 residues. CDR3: CATSDPGTAVIFF. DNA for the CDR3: TGTGCCACCAGTGACCCCGGGACGGCAGTTATCTTCTTT.

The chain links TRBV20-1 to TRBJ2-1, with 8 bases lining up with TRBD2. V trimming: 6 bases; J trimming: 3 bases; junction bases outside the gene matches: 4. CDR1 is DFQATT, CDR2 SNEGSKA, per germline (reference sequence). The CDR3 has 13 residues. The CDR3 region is CSATSGSYNEQFF. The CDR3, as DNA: TGCAGTGCAACTAGCGGCAGCTACAATGAGCAGTTCTTC.

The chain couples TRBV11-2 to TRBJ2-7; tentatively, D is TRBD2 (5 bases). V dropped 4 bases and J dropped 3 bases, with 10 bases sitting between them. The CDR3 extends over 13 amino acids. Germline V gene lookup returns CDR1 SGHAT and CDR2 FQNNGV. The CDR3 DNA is TGTGCCAGCAGCTCCGGGATCTACTACGAGCAGTACTTC. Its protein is CASSSGIYYEQYF.

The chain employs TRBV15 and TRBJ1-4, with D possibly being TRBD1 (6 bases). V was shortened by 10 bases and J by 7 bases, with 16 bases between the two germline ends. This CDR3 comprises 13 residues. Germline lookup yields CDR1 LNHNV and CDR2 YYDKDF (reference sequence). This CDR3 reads CAISHQGSEKLFF. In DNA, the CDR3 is TGTGCCATCTCCCACCAGGGGAGTGAAAAACTGTTTTTT.

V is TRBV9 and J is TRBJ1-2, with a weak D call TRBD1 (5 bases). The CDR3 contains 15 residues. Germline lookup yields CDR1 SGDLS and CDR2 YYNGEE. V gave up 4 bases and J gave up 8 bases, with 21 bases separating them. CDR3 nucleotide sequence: TGTGCCAGCAGCCTGGGGGAGGGAGCGGGTAAGGGCTACACCTTC. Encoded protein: CASSLGEGAGKGYTF. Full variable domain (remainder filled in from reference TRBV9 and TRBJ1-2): DSGVTQTPKHLITATGQRVTLRCSPRSGDLSVYWYQQSLDQGLQFLIQYYNGEERAKGNILERFSAQQFPDLHSELNLSSLELGDSALYFCASSLGEGAGKGYTFGSGTRLTVV.

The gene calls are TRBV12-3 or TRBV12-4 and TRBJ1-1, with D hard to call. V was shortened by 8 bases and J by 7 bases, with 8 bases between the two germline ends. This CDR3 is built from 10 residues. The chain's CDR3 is CASSGSEAFF. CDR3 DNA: TGTGCCAGCTCAGGAAGTGAAGCTTTCTTT.

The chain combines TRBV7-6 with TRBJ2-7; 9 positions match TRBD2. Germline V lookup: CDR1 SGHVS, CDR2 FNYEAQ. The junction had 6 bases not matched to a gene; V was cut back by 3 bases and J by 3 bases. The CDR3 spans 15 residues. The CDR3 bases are TGTGCCAGCAGCTTGTTCGCTAGCGGGGACTACGAGCAGTACTTC. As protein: CASSLFASGDYEQYF.

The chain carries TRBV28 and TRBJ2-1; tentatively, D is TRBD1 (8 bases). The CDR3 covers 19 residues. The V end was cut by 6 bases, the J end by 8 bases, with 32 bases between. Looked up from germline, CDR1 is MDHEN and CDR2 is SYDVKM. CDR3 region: CASRPEQGEPRGGRYEQFF. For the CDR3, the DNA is TGTGCCAGCAGACCCGAACAGGGGGAACCGCGCGGGGGTAGGTATGAGCAGTTCTTC.